Below, 24 T cell receptor beta chains from the same sample are listed, as sequenced in a study of cytomegalovirus exposure and HLA in healthy donors. PCR primers comprised 60 Vbeta and 13 Jbeta primers. Generated by immunoSEQ multiplex PCR, the TCRdb table keeps only in-frame clones and is missing some. The data show fewer than 100,000 clones, 60% to 75% seen once. The sample consisted of PBMCs. All receptors come from a female donor in good health and CMV-seronegative.

In the case of this clone: The sample contains more than one DNA sequence encoding this CDR3. As DNA, the CDR3 is TGTGCCTGGAGCACAGGTTGGCCTAGCGGGAGGGAGGAGACCCAGTACTTC. Its translation is CAWSTGWPSGREETQYF. V and J are TRBV30 and TRBJ2-5, with TRBD2 matching over 12 bases. Unmatched junction bases numbered 13, after V lost 3 bases and J lost 5 bases. The CDR3 totals 17 residues. CDR1 GTSNPN and CDR2 SVGIG come from the germline V gene (reference sequence).

The chain combines TRBV4-1 with TRBJ1-2; no clear D. The CDR3 is 13 residues long. The V and J ends lost 4 bases and 6 bases respectively, with 12 bases between them. The germline V gene has CDR1 MGHRA and CDR2 YSYEKL. The CDR3: CASSLTAFDGYTF. In nucleotides, the CDR3 is TGCGCCAGCAGCCTAACAGCTTTCGATGGCTACACCTTC.

J is TRBJ1-2 and V is TRBV25-1; TRBD1 aligns across 10 bases. CDR1 MGHDK and CDR2 SYGVNS come from the germline V gene. V dropped 2 bases and J dropped 5; count of bases not matched to a gene: 2. The CDR3 runs to 14 residues. The CDR3: CASSERDRGYGYTF. CDR3 in DNA: TGTGCCAGCAGTGAACGGGACAGGGGATATGGCTACACCTTC.

J is TRBJ2-5 and V is TRBV7-2; 7 nucleotides align to TRBD1. CDR3 length: 14 amino acids. V shed 5 bases and J 5 bases; nucleotides not matched to a gene: 8. In germline, CDR1 is SGHTA, CDR2 FQGNSA. As DNA, the CDR3 is TGTGCCAGCAGCCCGCAACAGGGGTCCGAGACCCAGTACTTC. This codes for CASSPQQGSETQYF.

This clone appeared a few times. The chain is built from TRBV7-9 and TRBJ2-3; D unresolved. This CDR3 comprises 16 residues. The ends were cut back, 2 bases at V and 3 bases at J, with 15 bases in the middle. Germline CDR1 reads SEHNR; CDR2 reads FQNEAQ (reference sequence). This CDR3 reads CASSLYSGRVTDTQYF. As DNA, the CDR3 is TGTGCCAGCAGCTTATACTCGGGTCGTGTTACAGATACGCAGTATTTT.

In DNA, the CDR3 is TGTGCCAGCAGCGAGACAGGGGTTGGTGAAGCTTTCTTT. It specifies CASSETGVGEAFF. The chain recombines TRBV7-9 with TRBJ1-1; 8 bases fit TRBD1. V trimming: 5 bases; J trimming: 7 bases; junction bases outside the gene matches: 6. The CDR3 is 13 residues long. Per the germline V gene, CDR1 is SEHNR and CDR2 is FQNEAQ (reference sequence).

The V call is TRBV4-1, the J call TRBJ1-6; D possibly corresponds to TRBD1 (5 bases). The V gene lost 4 bases and the J gene lost 2 bases, with 15 bases spanning the gap. Germline-derived CDR1 and CDR2 are MGHRA and YSYEKL. The CDR3 runs 17 residues. CDR3 sequence: CASSLAGGSAYNSPLHF. Here the CDR3 DNA reads TGCGCCAGCAGCCTAGCGGGGGGTTCGGCCTATAATTCACCCCTCCACTTT.

The rearrangement uses TRBV7-9 and TRBJ2-1, with D unresolved. Trimming left V 1 base short and J 3 bases short, with 4 bases between. The CDR3 loop spans 13 amino acids. Germline V gives CDR1 SEHNR, CDR2 FQNEAQ (reference sequence). The CDR3 sequence is CASSLDSYNEQFF. In nucleotides, the CDR3 is TGTGCCAGCAGCTTAGACAGCTACAATGAGCAGTTCTTC.

This chain uses TRBV6-5 with TRBJ1-2, with a tentative D call TRBD1 (5 bases). The CDR3 covers 13 residues. The ends were cut back, 6 bases at V and 4 bases at J, with 12 bases in the middle. CDR1 is MNHEY, CDR2 SVGAGI, per germline. The CDR3 sequence: CASRKGLGYGYTF. DNA for the CDR3: TGTGCCAGCAGGAAGGGGCTAGGCTATGGCTACACCTTC.

V is TRBV10-3 and J is TRBJ2-1, with 9 positions matching TRBD2. V dropped 3 bases and J dropped 2; count of bases not matched to a gene: 8. The CDR3 length is 17 residues. Germline V gene lookup returns CDR1 ENHRY and CDR2 SYGVKD. This chain's CDR3 is CAISDGGRATTYNEQFF. In DNA, the CDR3 is TGTGCCATCAGTGACGGCGGGAGGGCCACGACCTACAATGAGCAGTTCTTC.

V gene TRBV27 combines with J gene TRBJ2-7; a weak D match, TRBD2 (5 bases). The CDR3 length is 15 residues. Germline V gene sequence: CDR1 MNHEY, CDR2 SMNVEV (reference sequence). V lost 1 base to trimming and J lost 0 bases, with 10 bases between them. CDR3: CASSLFSGSSYEQYF. In DNA form, the CDR3 reads TGTGCCAGCAGTTTATTCAGCGGATCCTCCTACGAGCAGTACTTC.

This chain links TRBV19 with TRBJ2-3; 8 positions match TRBD2. The germline gives CDR1 LNHDA, CDR2 SQIVND (reference sequence). This CDR3 has 16 amino acids. J gave up 4 bases and V 3 bases, and 9 bases lay outside the gene matches. The CDR3 reads CASSIQRGSPADTQYF. The CDR3 DNA sequence: TGTGCCAGTAGTATTCAGCGGGGGTCCCCCGCAGATACGCAGTATTTT.

This sequence joins TRBV29-1 and TRBJ1-2; possibly TRBD1 for D (5 bases). Germline assignment: CDR1 SQVTM and CDR2 ANQGSEA. Trimming removed 3 bases at V and 9 bases at J, with 17 bases between. This CDR3 region has 13 residues. The CDR3 nucleotides are TGCAGCGTTGAGGCCCCGGGGGATATTCGCTACACCTTC. It encodes CSVEAPGDIRYTF.

The chain has TRBV4-1 and TRBJ2-6, with D maybe TRBD2 (6 bases). With 4 bases removed from V and 0 bases from J, the gap between germline ends came to 16 bases. Germline-derived CDR1 and CDR2 are MGHRA and YSYEKL. This CDR3 is built from 18 residues. The CDR3 nucleotides are TGCGCCAGCAGCCCCCCGGGCGGGATGTTCTCTGGGGCCAACGTCCTGACTTTC. Translating it yields CASSPPGGMFSGANVLTF.

In regard to this clone: This CDR3 is also generated by other DNA sequences in the sample. J is TRBJ1-1 and V is TRBV7-9, with D unclear. The CDR3 runs 12 residues. Germline CDR1 SEHNR, CDR2 FQNEAQ (reference sequence). V was clipped by 1 base and J by 4 bases, with 4 bases between them. The CDR3 DNA reads TGTGCCAGCAGCTTAGTAGTCACTGAAGCTTTCTTT. Its translation: CASSLVVTEAFF.

The rearrangement joins TRBV5-1 to TRBJ2-2; D is perhaps TRBD2 (6 bases). Germline V gives CDR1 SGHRS, CDR2 YFSETQ. V was clipped by 0 bases and J by 4 bases, with 13 bases between them. There are 16 residues in the CDR3. The CDR3 is CASSLVPAGGTGELFF. CDR3 coding DNA: TGCGCCAGCAGCTTGGTCCCAGCGGGTGGCACCGGGGAGCTGTTTTTT.

This chain links TRBV29-1 with TRBJ1-2; TRBD1 matches at 7 bases. The germline V gene encodes CDR1 SQVTM and CDR2 ANQGSEA. The CDR3 runs to 14 residues. V shed 0 bases, J shed 3 bases, and the junction held 4 bases outside the gene matches. The CDR3 sequence is CSVEEDRDHYGYTF. CDR3 nucleotide sequence: TGCAGCGTTGAAGAAGACAGGGATCACTATGGCTACACCTTC.

The rearrangement uses TRBV9 and TRBJ1-2, with 8 bases lining up with TRBD1. The J segment lost 7 bases and the V segment lost 0 bases, leaving 8 bases of the junction unmatched. The CDR3 covers 15 residues. Germline lookup yields CDR1 SGDLS and CDR2 YYNGEE. The CDR3 DNA reads as TGTGCCAGCAGCGTAGAAGGACAGGGAACGACTGGCTACACCTTC. Translation: CASSVEGQGTTGYTF.

The rearrangement links TRBV6-1 to TRBJ1-2; 10 positions match TRBD1. V shed 4 bases and J 6 bases; nucleotides not matched to a gene: 8. Germline loops: CDR1 MNHNS, CDR2 SASEGT. The CDR3 has 15 residues. The CDR3 nucleotides are TGTGCCAGCAGTGCTCGGGACAGGGGTAGAGATGGCTACACCTTC. It yields the protein CASSARDRGRDGYTF.

The chain carries TRBV7-9 and TRBJ1-3; D unresolved. V lost 5 bases to trimming and J lost 2 bases, with 10 bases between them. Germline loops: CDR1 SEHNR, CDR2 FQNEAQ (reference sequence). The CDR3 is made up of 14 amino acids. Here the CDR3 reads CASSLILAGNTIYF. CDR3 coding DNA: TGTGCCAGCAGCCTAATCCTAGCTGGAAACACCATATATTTT. Variable domain in full (rest from reference TRBV7-9 and TRBJ1-3): DTGVSQNPRHKITKRGQNVTFRCDPISEHNRLYWYRQTLGQGPEFLTYFQNEAQLEKSRLLSDRFSAERPKGSFSTLEIQRTEQGDSAMYLCASSLILAGNTIYFGEGSWLTVV.

This clone has only one observation. The gene calls are TRBV11-3 and TRBJ1-1; possibly TRBD1 for D (6 bases). Germline V gives CDR1 SGHNT, CDR2 YENEEA. Trimming removed 4 bases from V and 0 bases from J, with 12 bases in between. The CDR3 runs to 15 residues. The CDR3 sequence is CASSSGGGLNTEAFF. The CDR3 DNA reads as TGTGCCAGCAGCTCGGGGGGGGGCCTGAACACTGAAGCTTTCTTT.

This clone was counted a few times. The chain joins TRBV6-4 to TRBJ1-1; no reliable D call. This CDR3 is 13 amino acids long. Germline-derived CDR1 and CDR2 are MRHNA and SNTAGT. The V end was cut by 5 bases, the J end by 1 base, with 8 bases between. CDR3 in amino acids: CASSLEENTEAFF. In DNA form, the CDR3 reads TGTGCCAGCAGTTTAGAGGAGAACACTGAAGCTTTCTTT.

In the case of this clone: The same CDR3 also results from other DNA sequences found in this sample. V is TRBV11-3 and J is TRBJ2-1; D is perhaps TRBD2 (6 bases). The CDR3 totals 14 residues. V was pared by 1 base and J by 3 bases, with 7 bases between. In germline, CDR1 is SGHNT, CDR2 YENEEA. The CDR3 bases are TGTGCCAGCAGCTTAGCGGGGGACTACAATGAGCAGTTCTTC. This codes for CASSLAGDYNEQFF.

The chain recombines TRBV9 with TRBJ1-1, with 9 bases that match TRBD1. The CDR3 loop spans 16 amino acids. The germline CDR1 and CDR2 sequences are SGDLS and YYNGEE. After removal of 3 bases from V and 7 bases from J, the junction contained 13 bases not matched to a gene. DNA of the CDR3: TGTGCCAGCAGCGGGGCCCGGGACAGGGTTTCTGGTGAAGCTTTCTTT. This sequence encodes CASSGARDRVSGEAFF. The whole variable domain, remainder taken from reference TRBV9 and TRBJ1-1, is DSGVTQTPKHLITATGQRVTLRCSPRSGDLSVYWYQQSLDQGLQFLIQYYNGEERAKGNILERFSAQQFPDLHSELNLSSLELGDSALYFCASSGARDRVSGEAFFGQGTRLTVV.